This TCR beta chain was captured in a study of blood T cell repertoires in COVID-19. In the study overall: The origin of the acute and convalescent COVID-19 samples was the United States, Italy and Spain. In each case, the material was cDNA or gDNA derived from T cells, B-cell-depleted T cells, or PBMCs.

In the original processing: Amplification from reference gene primers served as the basis for estimated nucleated cell counts. Produced via immunoSEQ multiplex PCR; TCRdb's table is partial and in-frame only. V, J and clone size derive from that table, while D and trimming were established from the DNA sequence. Of approximately 280,000 clones listed, 89% are singletons. CDR1 SGHRS and CDR2 YFSETQ come from the germline V gene. The V end lost 1 base, the J end lost 3 bases, and 8 bases lay between the germline ends. This CDR3 is built from 13 residues. The sequence came from a man aged 50 or older with acute or convalescent COVID-19. This chain joins TRBV5-1 and TRBJ2-7; D might be TRBD1 (6 bases). Sequencing was carried out using peripheral blood. The CDR3 sequence is CASSLQGRYEQYF. The CDR3 nucleotides are TGCGCCAGCAGCTTGCAGGGGCGCTACGAGCAGTACTTC.